These 12 T cell receptor beta chains share one sample of origin, sequenced in a study of blood T cell repertoires in COVID-19. The method was immunoSEQ multiplex PCR; TCRdb's version includes in-frame clones alone and lacks a portion of them. The top ten hold approximately 0.25% of the sample, which has about 670,000 clones, over 80% seen once. Sequenced input: peripheral blood. Source of these receptors: a woman between 18 and 29 years old with acute or convalescent COVID-19.

The chain is built from TRBV5-6 and TRBJ1-2; D remains ambiguous. Trimming stripped 4 bases from V and 5 bases from J, with 9 bases between. CDR1 SGHDT and CDR2 YYEEEE come from the germline V gene. There are 12 residues in the CDR3. The CDR3 DNA reads as TGTGCCAGCAGCGACTCACTTTATGGCTACACCTTC. Residues: CASSDSLYGYTF.

DNA of the CDR3: TGTGCCAGCAGTGAATTGGGACAACTAGGCGAAGCTTTCTTT. Protein product: CASSELGQLGEAFF. The J gene is TRBJ1-1, the V gene TRBV25-1; D may be TRBD1 (6 bases). The V gene's germline CDR1 is MGHDK and CDR2 SYGVNS. This CDR3 spans 14 amino acids. V was cut by 1 base and J by 8 bases, with 14 bases left in between.

CDR3 nucleotide sequence: TGTGCCAGCAGTTACGGGCGACTAGCGGGGGGTTCCTACGAGCAGTACTTC. Residues: CASSYGRLAGGSYEQYF. The chain carries TRBV6-2 or TRBV6-3 and TRBJ2-7; TRBD2 matches at 13 bases. V gave up 2 bases and J gave up 1 base; unmatched junction bases: 5. The germline gives CDR1 MNHEY, CDR2 SVGEGT. CDR3 length: 17 residues.

The DNA for the CDR3 is TGTGCCAGTAGTCGGTCCGGGACTAGCTCCTACAATGAGCAGTTCTTC. Protein: CASSRSGTSSYNEQFF. The rearrangement links TRBV19 to TRBJ2-1; TRBD2 aligns across 8 bases. The CDR3 runs 16 residues. Germline V gene lookup returns CDR1 LNHDA and CDR2 SQIVND (reference sequence). V was clipped by 5 bases and J by 0 bases; unmatched bases: 6.

The CDR3 spells CASSLTASGGPNEQFF. The CDR3 region has the DNA TGTGCCAGCAGCTTAACCGCTAGCGGGGGGCCCAATGAGCAGTTCTTC. J is TRBJ2-1 and V is TRBV7-3, with 11 bases fitting TRBD2. Trimming cost V 0 bases and J 6 bases; bases outside gene matches: 4. The CDR3 is 16 amino acids. Germline V lookup: CDR1 SGHTA, CDR2 FQGTGA.

The chain uses TRBV5-1 and TRBJ1-1, with D maybe TRBD1 (6 bases). Germline CDR1 SGHRS, CDR2 YFSETQ. V lost 5 bases, J lost 2 bases, and 10 bases lay in between. The CDR3 runs to 13 residues. The CDR3 region has the DNA TGCGCCAGCAGTAGGGACACCAACACTGAAGCTTTCTTT. Translated, it gives CASSRDTNTEAFF.

The chain has TRBV6-9 and TRBJ1-3; D not certain. The CDR3 has 15 amino acids. The germline V and J ends were trimmed by 4 bases and 0 bases, with 10 bases remaining between them. Germline-derived CDR1 and CDR2 are MNHGY and SVAAGI. As DNA, the CDR3 is TGTGCCAGCAGTTTCATGACTTACTCTGGAAACACCATATATTTT. It translates to CASSFMTYSGNTIYF.

This clone was detected once. This chain connects TRBV9 to TRBJ2-3, with 7 bases lining up with TRBD2. This CDR3 has 15 amino acids. Germline lookup yields CDR1 SGDLS and CDR2 YYNGEE. The junction had 14 bases not matched to a gene; V was cut back by 4 bases and J by 9 bases. The CDR3 sequence is CASSPWGGSLETQYF. In DNA, the CDR3 is TGTGCCAGCAGCCCATGGGGGGGTTCTTTGGAGACGCAGTATTTT.

The genes are TRBV12-5 and TRBJ1-2, with TRBD1 matching over 9 bases. The CDR3 runs to 14 residues. Germline CDR1 is LGHNT and CDR2 is FRNRAP. The trim removed 6 bases at V and 6 bases at J, leaving 8 bases unmatched. The CDR3 sequence: CASGEGQGGHGYTF. CDR3 nucleotides: TGTGCTAGTGGCGAGGGACAGGGAGGCCATGGCTACACCTTC.

The V and J genes are TRBV12-5 and TRBJ2-1; D is possibly TRBD1 (5 bases). Germline CDR1 is LGHNT and CDR2 is FRNRAP. The CDR3 spans 16 residues. The V and J ends lost 6 bases and 2 bases respectively, with 17 bases between them. The DNA for the CDR3 is TGTGCTAGTGGACCCTCAGCAGGGTACACCTACAATGAGCAGTTCTTC. This translates into CASGPSAGYTYNEQFF.

This clone was seen more than once but under ten times. The CDR3: CASSEGTGTSETQYF. The CDR3 DNA is TGTGCCAGCAGTGAGGGAACAGGGACGTCGGAGACCCAGTACTTC. This rearrangement joins TRBV6-1 to TRBJ2-5; tentative D call: TRBD1 (6 bases). The CDR3 spans 15 residues. V lost 3 bases and J lost 5, with 16 bases in between. From germline, CDR1 is MNHNS and CDR2 SASEGT.

This clone was counted between two and nine times. V gene TRBV11-1 combines with J gene TRBJ1-2, with 8 bases identical to TRBD1. The CDR3 runs to 13 residues. Trimming removed 5 bases from V and 8 bases from J; junction bases left unmatched: 7. Germline-derived CDR1 and CDR2 are SGHAT and FQDESV (reference sequence). The CDR3 DNA sequence: TGTGCCAGCAGCCCTGACAGGGGACGCGGCTACACCTTC. This gives the protein CASSPDRGRGYTF. The complete variable domain, with remaining parts taken from reference TRBV11-1 and TRBJ1-2, reads EAEVAQSPRYKITEKSQAVAFWCDPISGHATLYWYRQILGQGPELLVQFQDESVVDDSQLPKDRFSAERLKGVDSTLKIQPAELGDSAMYLCASSPDRGRGYTFGSGTRLTVV.